One and the same sample provided the 27 T cell receptor beta chains below, sequenced in a study of cytomegalovirus exposure and HLA in healthy donors. In the PCR, 60 Vbeta and 13 Jbeta primers were used. Some clones are missing from TCRdb's copy, which holds only in-frame ones; the method was immunoSEQ multiplex PCR. The sample includes around 190,000 clones, more than 65% seen only once; the top ten take about 3.1%. The sample taken for sequencing was PBMCs. The source of these receptors is a female donor in good health and CMV-seronegative.

This rearrangement joins TRBV27 to TRBJ2-7, with 7 bases fitting TRBD1. V dropped 5 bases and J dropped 3; count of bases not matched to a gene: 4. The CDR3 runs 13 residues. Germline V gene lookup returns CDR1 MNHEY and CDR2 SMNVEV (reference sequence). Here the CDR3 reads CASSLPGGYEQYF. For the CDR3, the DNA is TGTGCCAGCAGTCTGCCAGGGGGCTACGAGCAGTACTTC.

The rearrangement uses TRBV5-6 and TRBJ2-1, with D possibly TRBD2 on 7 matching bases. The V end lost 7 bases, the J end lost 3 bases, and 20 bases lay between the germline ends. The V gene's germline CDR1 is SGHDT and CDR2 YYEEEE. This CDR3 contains 16 residues. CDR3 in amino acids: CASGGGRLALYNEQFF. DNA of the CDR3: TGTGCCAGCGGAGGGGGTCGACTAGCCCTCTACAATGAGCAGTTCTTC.

V usage is TRBV11-2 and J usage is TRBJ2-2; 10 positions agree with TRBD2. V lost 1 base to trimming and J lost 4 bases; unmatched junction nucleotides: 6. Looked up from germline, CDR1 is SGHAT and CDR2 is FQNNGV. The CDR3 extends over 17 amino acids. The CDR3 bases are TGTGCCAGCAGCTTAGTTCCTAGCGGGAGAAGCACCGGGGAGCTGTTTTTT. Translating gives CASSLVPSGRSTGELFF.

This clone was recorded at least ten times. The genes are TRBV5-4 and TRBJ2-7; 10 nucleotides agree with TRBD2. Germline V gene lookup returns CDR1 SGHNT and CDR2 YYREEE (reference sequence). Trimming at V came to 4 bases and at J to 6 bases, leaving 7 bases not matched to a gene. The CDR3 has 14 residues. CDR3 nucleotides: TGTGCCAGCAGCCTTCTTTTAGCGGGGGGCGAGCAGTACTTC. Translation gives CASSLLLAGGEQYF.

This clone was seen once. The J gene is TRBJ1-5, the V gene TRBV4-1; 8 nucleotides align to TRBD1. The CDR3 sequence is 14 residues long. CDR1 is MGHRA and CDR2 is YSYEKL in the germline V gene. Trimming at V came to 4 bases and at J to 5 bases, leaving 4 bases not matched to a gene. Written as DNA, the CDR3 is TGCGCCAGCAGCCCGCTACAGGGGGATCAGCCCCAGCATTTT. Encoded protein: CASSPLQGDQPQHF.

In this sample, this clone turned up a few times. The chain couples TRBV2 to TRBJ2-2; TRBD1 is a possible D gene (6 bases). The V end was cut by 5 bases, the J end by 2 bases, with 21 bases between. The V gene's germline CDR1 is SNHLY and CDR2 FYNNEI. This CDR3 has 18 amino acids. CDR3 protein: CASSSSGTRGANTGELFF. CDR3 in DNA: TGTGCCAGCAGTAGCTCCGGGACAAGGGGAGCTAACACCGGGGAGCTGTTTTTT.

V gene TRBV4-3 combines with J gene TRBJ1-1; D possibly corresponds to TRBD1 (5 bases). V lost 1 base and J 5 bases, leaving 17 bases between the germline ends. This CDR3 comprises 16 residues. Germline V gives CDR1 LGHNA, CDR2 YSLEER. The DNA of the CDR3 is TGCGCCAGCAGCCAAGGGACATCGCTTCTGGGAACTGAAGCTTTCTTT. Encoded protein: CASSQGTSLLGTEAFF.

Turning to this clone: Other nucleotide sequences from this sample produce the same CDR3. The rearrangement joins TRBV30 to TRBJ1-3; D unclear. The CDR3 length is 15 residues. V dropped 2 bases and J dropped 0 bases, with 11 bases sitting between them. Germline V lookup: CDR1 GTSNPN, CDR2 SVGIG (reference sequence). The chain's CDR3 is CAWSRDSGSGNTIYF. The DNA of the CDR3 is TGTGCCTGGAGTCGCGATTCAGGCTCTGGAAACACCATATATTTT.

This clone was counted between two and nine times. This chain connects TRBV6-1 to TRBJ1-2, with D unresolved. Per the germline V gene, CDR1 is MNHNS and CDR2 is SASEGT. Trimming took off 0 bases at V and 4 bases at J, with 9 bases between the two ends. The CDR3 sequence is 14 residues long. CDR3 nucleotide sequence: TGTGCCAGCAGTGAAGCTGGGCAGCTCTATGGCTACACCTTC. Translating gives CASSEAGQLYGYTF.

The chain couples TRBV14 to TRBJ2-3, with 8 bases identical to TRBD2. The V gene end was trimmed by 1 base and the J gene end by 2 bases; junction bases not matched to a gene: 5. The CDR3 totals 16 residues. Germline V gene data show CDR1 as SGHDN and CDR2 as FVKESK. CDR3 DNA sequence: TGTGCCAGCAGCCAAGGACTAGCGAGCTACACAGATACGCAGTATTTT. It is translated as CASSQGLASYTDTQYF.

This clone came up a few times. This chain connects TRBV6-6 to TRBJ1-3; 7 bases are shared with TRBD1. Trimming took 6 bases from V and 0 from J; bases not matched to a gene: 8. CDR1 and CDR2 from the germline V gene are MNHNY and SVGAGI (reference sequence). This CDR3 is built from 16 residues. The CDR3 DNA reads TGTGCCAGCAGAATGACAGGGAGGTTCTCTGGAAACACCATATATTTT. Its protein product is CASRMTGRFSGNTIYF.

The CDR3 sequence is CASTSGGVSGYTF. The CDR3 DNA follows: TGTGCCAGCACCTCCGGGGGGGTGAGCGGCTACACCTTC. The chain couples TRBV5-6 to TRBJ1-2, with a possible D match to TRBD1 (5 bases). The CDR3 spans 13 residues. The germline CDR1 and CDR2 sequences are SGHDT and YYEEEE. V was shortened by 6 bases and J by 8 bases, with 17 bases between the two germline ends.

The chain joins TRBV9 to TRBJ2-4, with 7 nucleotides matching TRBD1. CDR3 size: 13 residues. Per the germline V gene, CDR1 is SGDLS and CDR2 is YYNGEE. Trimming at V came to 0 bases and at J to 13 bases, leaving 7 bases not matched to a gene. The CDR3 DNA sequence: TGTGCCAGCAGCGTAGCCCAAGGACAGGACCAGTACTTC. It translates to CASSVAQGQDQYF. The variable domain in full, with the rest retrieved from reference TRBV9 and TRBJ2-4, is DSGVTQTPKHLITATGQRVTLRCSPRSGDLSVYWYQQSLDQGLQFLIQYYNGEERAKGNILERFSAQQFPDLHSELNLSSLELGDSALYFCASSVAQGQDQYFGAGTRLSVL.

The V gene is TRBV7-9, the J gene TRBJ1-1, with 9 bases matching TRBD1. The CDR3 is 16 residues long. In germline, CDR1 is SEHNR, CDR2 FQNEAQ (reference sequence). The trim removed 2 bases at V and 4 bases at J, leaving 8 bases unmatched. In DNA form, the CDR3 reads TGTGCCAGCAGCTTATGGCACAGGGGGCGAGGCACTGAAGCTTTCTTT. This gives the protein CASSLWHRGRGTEAFF.

The V call is TRBV30, the J call TRBJ1-5; D unclear. This CDR3 is 14 amino acids long. V lost 0 bases to trimming and J lost 3 bases, with 9 bases between them. Per germline, CDR1 GTSNPN and CDR2 SVGIG (reference sequence). CDR3 bases: TGTGCCTGGAGTGTAACAGTAAACAATCAGCCCCAGCATTTT. Protein sequence: CAWSVTVNNQPQHF.

The chain carries TRBV15 and TRBJ1-1; D is perhaps TRBD1 (6 bases). Germline V lookup: CDR1 LNHNV, CDR2 YYDKDF (reference sequence). The CDR3 is made up of 16 amino acids. Deletions cut 3 bases from V and 4 bases from J, with 18 bases between. This CDR3 reads CATSSGQTMIATEAFF. The CDR3 region has the DNA TGTGCCACCAGCAGTGGACAGACCATGATTGCCACTGAAGCTTTCTTT. The variable domain in full, with the rest retrieved from reference TRBV15 and TRBJ1-1, is DAMVIQNPRYQVTQFGKPVTLSCSQTLNHNVMYWYQQKSSQAPKLLFHYYDKDFNNEADTPDNFQSRRPNTSFCFLDIRSPGLGDTAMYLCATSSGQTMIATEAFFGQGTRLTVV.

This sequence joins TRBV7-6 and TRBJ2-1; the match to TRBD1 covers 7 bases. The CDR3 has 15 amino acids. The germline V gene has CDR1 SGHVS and CDR2 FNYEAQ. Trimming at V came to 6 bases and at J to 1 base, leaving 6 bases not matched to a gene. CDR3 in amino acids: CASSPRQGSYNEQFF. The CDR3 nucleotides read TGTGCCAGCAGTCCCAGACAGGGATCCTACAATGAGCAGTTCTTC.

The chain is built from TRBV18 and TRBJ1-2, with no clear D. V was trimmed by 3 bases and J by 5 bases, leaving 13 bases between them. Germline V lookup: CDR1 KGHSH, CDR2 LQKENI. The CDR3 has 14 amino acids. CDR3 coding DNA: TGTGCCAGCTCACCCCTCGAGGGTTCTTATGGCTACACCTTC. Protein product: CASSPLEGSYGYTF.

This sequence joins TRBV18 and TRBJ1-5; D may be TRBD1 (5 bases). CDR1 and CDR2 (germline): KGHSH, LQKENI. V lost 2 bases to trimming and J lost 1 base, with 12 bases between them. The CDR3 extends over 16 amino acids. The CDR3 reads CASSPKGGESNQPQHF. The CDR3 DNA is TGTGCCAGCTCACCAAAGGGAGGGGAAAGCAATCAGCCCCAGCATTTT.

The table lists this clone with a few counts. This sequence joins TRBV30 and TRBJ2-2; D may be TRBD1 (6 bases). Germline V gene lookup returns CDR1 GTSNPN and CDR2 SVGIG (reference sequence). The CDR3 totals 14 residues. V dropped 2 bases and J dropped 7 bases, with 14 bases sitting between them. CDR3 sequence: CAWSLITGSGELFF. DNA of the CDR3: TGTGCCTGGAGTCTAATAACAGGGAGCGGGGAGCTGTTTTTT.

The chain couples TRBV7-3 to TRBJ2-1; 11 nucleotides match TRBD2. V gave up 3 bases and J gave up 8 bases; unmatched junction bases: 12. The V gene's germline CDR1 is SGHTA and CDR2 FQGTGA. The CDR3 spans 17 residues. As DNA, the CDR3 is TGTGCCAGCAGCTTCTCCGGGGGTAGCGGGGGGGCCCATGAGCAGTTCTTC. Translation: CASSFSGGSGGAHEQFF.

The chain uses TRBV27 and TRBJ1-1; D perhaps matches TRBD1 (5 bases). Trimming took off 6 bases at V and 2 bases at J, with 19 bases between the two ends. The germline V gene encodes CDR1 MNHEY and CDR2 SMNVEV (reference sequence). The CDR3 loop spans 16 amino acids. CDR3 amino acids: CASSLGAPGLNTEAFF. The CDR3 DNA is TGTGCCAGCAGCCTCGGGGCCCCCGGACTAAACACTGAAGCTTTCTTT.

The chain joins TRBV19 to TRBJ2-7, with TRBD1 identical over 8 bases. This CDR3 has 13 residues. V trimming: 4 bases; J trimming: 3 bases; junction bases outside the gene matches: 2. CDR1 and CDR2 from the germline V gene are LNHDA and SQIVND (reference sequence). The CDR3 DNA is TGTGCCAGTAGTACTGGACAGGGCTACGAGCAGTACTTC. Translated: CASSTGQGYEQYF.

This sequence joins TRBV6-1 and TRBJ1-5, with D perhaps TRBD1 (5 bases). The germline V gene encodes CDR1 MNHNS and CDR2 SASEGT. The germline V and J ends were trimmed by 4 bases and 2 bases, with 15 bases remaining between them. This CDR3 is built from 16 residues. CDR3 amino acids: CASSATRPRGNQPQHF. As DNA, the CDR3 is TGTGCCAGCAGTGCTACTCGACCCAGGGGCAATCAGCCCCAGCATTTT.

CDR3 sequence reads: CASSPGGETQYF. CDR3 nucleotides: TGTGCCAGCAGCCCTGGGGGGGAGACCCAGTACTTC. The genes are TRBV9 and TRBJ2-5; TRBD2 is a possible D gene (6 bases). The CDR3 contains 12 residues. CDR1 and CDR2 from the germline V gene are SGDLS and YYNGEE. Trimming left V 4 bases short and J 5 bases short, with 9 bases between.

V is TRBV18 and J is TRBJ2-7; weak D call: TRBD1 (6 bases). Germline CDR1 KGHSH, CDR2 LQKENI. CDR3 length: 16 residues. V shed 4 bases and J shed 0 bases, with 16 bases lying between them. CDR3 sequence reads: CASSLRTEAYSYEQYF. The CDR3 nucleotides read TGTGCCAGCTCACTACGGACAGAGGCCTACTCCTACGAGCAGTACTTC.

The rearrangement joins TRBV30 to TRBJ1-2, with 7 bases that match TRBD1. V lost 4 bases, J lost 5 bases, and 13 bases stayed unmatched. CDR1 and CDR2 (germline): GTSNPN, SVGIG (reference sequence). This CDR3 has 15 residues. CDR3: CAWTLRDRQLYGYTF. Here the CDR3 DNA reads TGTGCCTGGACACTCCGGGACAGACAACTTTATGGCTACACCTTC.